This note documents a single TCR beta chain sequence. The target antigen is unknown. This CDR3 has 15 amino acids. V shed 5 bases and J shed 1 base, with 14 bases lying between them. Germline CDR1 and CDR2: LGHNA and YSLEER. The sample comes from a study of identical twins. MiXCR, applied by TCRdb to the 5' RACE reads, yields one record per CDR3 protein. The sample has about 690,000 distinct CDR3 sequences, 21% seen once. Study outcomes and limitations: In zero-insertion analyses, partial confounding could arise from invariant MAIT and iNKT cells.

This sample also belongs to another study, concerning T cells expressing NK-cell markers.

The clonotype was recovered from a woman aged 18-29 years in good health. The chain links TRBV4-3 to TRBJ2-5; the D is unclear. Sequences were obtained from PBMCs. The CDR3 spells CASSEVWTSQETQYF. The CDR3 DNA is TGCGCCAGCAGCGAGGTTTGGACGTCCCAAGAGACCCAGTACTTC.